These 9 T cell receptor beta chains were all obtained from the same sample, sequenced in a study of cytomegalovirus exposure and HLA in healthy donors (dated by TCRdb to about 2017). Library preparation employed the immunoSEQ multiplex PCR assay. A mixture of 60 forward primers for TCR Vbeta segments and 13 reverse primers for TCR Jbeta segments was used in the multiplex PCR. The clones in this table, taken by TCRdb from immuneACCESS, are in-frame only. Not every clone is retained; where verified, under half of the shortfall comes from an unresolved V gene, and the cause of the rest is unknown. The sample table contains roughly 150,000 clones; only one count was recorded for 64% of them. The ten largest clones take up under 3% of the sample. Sample: PBMCs. The receptors were sampled from a woman aged 25-40 years in good health and CMV-seropositive.

The rearrangement uses TRBV15 and TRBJ1-1, with TRBD1 as a possible D gene (6 bases). Germline V gives CDR1 LNHNV, CDR2 YYDKDF (reference sequence). The V and J ends lost 1 base and 2 bases respectively, with 14 bases between them. The CDR3 sequence is 16 residues long. CDR3 region: CATSRGGGYGNTEAFF. The CDR3 DNA is TGTGCCACCAGCAGAGGAGGGGGATACGGTAACACTGAAGCTTTCTTT.

The chain couples TRBV28 to TRBJ1-5; 8 bases are shared with TRBD1. V trimming: 5 bases; J trimming: 7 bases; junction bases outside the gene matches: 7. The CDR3 is made up of 14 amino acids. Germline lookup yields CDR1 MDHEN and CDR2 SYDVKM. The CDR3 DNA reads as TGTGCCAGCAGTCGCTCAGGGGGCCAACAGCCCCAGCATTTT. Residues: CASSRSGGQQPQHF.

The J gene is TRBJ2-5, the V gene TRBV5-1; 7 nucleotides agree with TRBD1. This CDR3 is 15 amino acids long. Unmatched junction bases numbered 5, after V lost 2 bases and J lost 1 base. Germline loops: CDR1 SGHRS, CDR2 YFSETQ. CDR3 loop: CASSFGTDFQETQYF. For the CDR3, the DNA is TGCGCCAGCAGCTTTGGGACAGACTTCCAAGAGACCCAGTACTTC. The entire variable domain, with the rest obtained from reference TRBV5-1 and TRBJ2-5, is as follows: KAGVTQTPRYLIKTRGQQVTLSCSPISGHRSVSWYQQTPGQGLQFLFEYFSETQRNKGNFPGRFSGRQFSNSRSEMNVSTLELGDSALYLCASSFGTDFQETQYFGPGTRLLVL.

This chain links TRBV5-8 with TRBJ2-7; TRBD1 matches 9 bases. Germline CDR1 SGHTS, CDR2 YDEGEE. The V and J ends lost 4 bases and 3 bases, in that order; junction bases with no gene match: 5. The CDR3 extends over 14 amino acids. Here the CDR3 reads CASSHRTGVYEQYF. CDR3 sequence (DNA): TGTGCCAGCAGCCACCGGACAGGGGTCTACGAGCAGTACTTC.

This clone was found once. The chain is built from TRBV5-6 and TRBJ2-3; 9 nucleotides line up with TRBD2. Looked up from germline, CDR1 is SGHDT and CDR2 is YYEEEE. Trimming cost V 4 bases and J 4 bases; bases outside gene matches: 13. This CDR3 is 17 amino acids long. The CDR3 sequence: CASSLGGGGAIADTQYF. CDR3 bases: TGTGCCAGCAGCCTGGGGGGCGGGGGGGCCATCGCAGATACGCAGTATTTT.

The CDR3: CASSLGGFSNQPQHF. CDR3 bases: TGTGCCAGCAGCTTAGGAGGTTTTAGCAATCAGCCCCAGCATTTT. The chain recombines TRBV7-2 with TRBJ1-5, with unresolved D. The V end lost 1 base, the J end lost 0 bases, and 7 bases lay between the germline ends. CDR1 and CDR2 from the germline V gene are SGHTA and FQGNSA. CDR3 length equals 15 residues.

The chain carries TRBV5-1 and TRBJ2-5; 7 bases are shared with TRBD2. Trimming took 1 base from V and 5 from J; bases not matched to a gene: 8. Germline CDR1 SGHRS, CDR2 YFSETQ. CDR3 length equals 15 residues. CDR3 DNA: TGCGCCAGCAGCTTGCGCGGGGGTGAGGGGGAGACCCAGTACTTC. Its protein product is CASSLRGGEGETQYF.

To note about this clone: The identical CDR3 is also encoded by other nucleotide sequences in the sample. The V gene is TRBV7-9, the J gene TRBJ1-5, with a tentative D call TRBD1 (6 bases). Trimming left V 0 bases short and J 1 base short, with 7 bases between. CDR3 length: 15 amino acids. CDR1 and CDR2 from the germline V gene are SEHNR and FQNEAQ (reference sequence). The CDR3 coding sequence is TGTGCCAGCAGCTTAGCTGGGGGCAGCAATCAGCCCCAGCATTTT. Its protein product is CASSLAGGSNQPQHF.

Many counts were recorded for this clone. V is TRBV6-4 and J is TRBJ1-6; D is uncertain. CDR3 length equals 15 residues. Germline values: CDR1 MRHNA, CDR2 SNTAGT. Trimming removed 4 bases from V and 6 bases from J, with 13 bases in between. Written as DNA, the CDR3 is TGTGCCAGCAGTGCCTCCGTCGGAGGTAATTCACCCCTCCACTTT. Protein: CASSASVGGNSPLHF.